The 13 T cell receptor beta chains below all came from one sample that was sequenced in a study of blood T cell repertoires in COVID-19. The protocol was immunoSEQ multiplex PCR, while the TCRdb copy is restricted to in-frame clones and leaves out a portion. Of roughly 82,000 clones in the sample, about 90% are singletons; the top ten hold under 1.1%. The specimen sequenced was peripheral blood. These receptors all stem from a woman aged 45 to 65 in a cohort sampled during active COVID-19.

J is TRBJ2-1 and V is TRBV7-3; D is possibly TRBD2 (7 bases). V lost 1 base and J lost 2, with 15 bases in between. The length of the CDR3 is 17 residues. In germline, CDR1 is SGHTA, CDR2 FQGTGA. CDR3 DNA sequence: TGTGCCAGCAGCTTAAATATTGGGGGGGGGCCCTACAATGAGCAGTTCTTC. This codes for CASSLNIGGGPYNEQFF.

V usage is TRBV27 and J usage is TRBJ2-1; 7 nucleotides align to TRBD2. Germline V gene data show CDR1 as MNHEY and CDR2 as SMNVEV (reference sequence). Trimming cost V 5 bases and J 4 bases; bases outside gene matches: 11. The CDR3 loop spans 16 amino acids. The CDR3 is CASSRGSLAVYNEQFF. In nucleotides, the CDR3 is TGTGCCAGCAGTAGAGGTTCCCTAGCGGTATACAATGAGCAGTTCTTC.

The sample holds a few counts of this clone. The V gene is TRBV5-1, the J gene TRBJ2-7, with 9 bases that match TRBD2. Trimming took 4 bases from V and 2 from J; bases not matched to a gene: 19. The CDR3 extends over 19 amino acids. The germline CDR1 and CDR2 sequences are SGHRS and YFSETQ. The CDR3: CASSHSITGTSSYTYEQYF. The CDR3 coding sequence is TGCGCCAGCAGCCATTCGATCACCGGGACTAGCAGTTATACCTACGAGCAGTACTTC.

The chain carries TRBV7-2 and TRBJ1-5, with 8 bases lining up with TRBD1. The J segment lost 4 bases and the V segment lost 0 bases, leaving 5 bases of the junction unmatched. CDR3 length equals 16 residues. Germline CDR1 is SGHTA and CDR2 is FQGNSA. CDR3 sequence reads: CASSLARGLGNQPQHF. CDR3 bases: TGTGCCAGCAGCTTAGCCAGGGGGCTCGGTAATCAGCCCCAGCATTTT.

The gene calls are TRBV4-1 and TRBJ1-1, with 7 bases fitting TRBD1. The CDR3 has 13 amino acids. The trim removed 6 bases at V and 11 bases at J, leaving 12 bases unmatched. Germline CDR1 is MGHRA and CDR2 is YSYEKL. Written as DNA, the CDR3 is TGCGCCAGCAGTGAAGAGGGGGCTAGGGAGGCTTTCTTT. Encoded protein: CASSEEGAREAFF.

This rearrangement joins TRBV7-9 to TRBJ2-7, with D possibly called TRBD1 or TRBD2 (9 bases each). Trimming stripped 5 bases from V and 3 bases from J, with 29 bases between. Germline CDR1 SEHNR, CDR2 FQNEAQ (reference sequence). The CDR3 consists of 19 residues. Here the CDR3 reads CASSTTGTGLLAGYYEQYF. CDR3 nucleotide sequence: TGTGCCAGCAGCACGACCGGGACAGGGTTGCTAGCGGGATACTACGAGCAGTACTTC.

V and J are TRBV11-1 and TRBJ2-1, with 8 positions matching TRBD1. Germline V gene data show CDR1 as SGHAT and CDR2 as FQDESV (reference sequence). The CDR3 runs 15 residues. V dropped 7 bases and J dropped 6; count of bases not matched to a gene: 11. The CDR3 spells CASTLRTGGINEQFF. In DNA form, the CDR3 reads TGTGCCAGCACCCTCAGAACAGGGGGTATCAATGAGCAGTTCTTC.

The rearrangement uses TRBV7-9 and TRBJ1-2, with D possibly TRBD1 on 6 matching bases. Per the germline V gene, CDR1 is SEHNR and CDR2 is FQNEAQ (reference sequence). V lost 5 bases and J 1 base, leaving 17 bases between the germline ends. This CDR3 is 16 amino acids long. This CDR3 is CASSPQDSRNNYGYTF. CDR3 DNA: TGTGCCAGCAGCCCCCAGGACAGTCGGAATAACTATGGCTACACCTTC.

This chain links TRBV27 with TRBJ2-1, with D possibly TRBD2 on 5 matching bases. Trimming left V 3 bases short and J 0 bases short, with 24 bases between. The CDR3 spans 20 residues. Germline CDR1 MNHEY, CDR2 SMNVEV (reference sequence). The CDR3 DNA reads as TGTGCCAGCAGTTTCACCCGGACTCGATACTTATCTAGCTCCTACAATGAGCAGTTCTTC. Protein product: CASSFTRTRYLSSSYNEQFF.

J is TRBJ2-7 and V is TRBV6-5; D is possibly TRBD1 (5 bases). The CDR3 is 16 amino acids. Germline CDR1 is MNHEY and CDR2 is SVGAGI. Trimming left V 0 bases short and J 5 bases short, with 17 bases between. The CDR3: CASSYSIQAVVHEQYF. DNA for the CDR3: TGTGCCAGCAGTTACTCGATACAGGCGGTCGTCCACGAGCAGTACTTC.

V usage is TRBV27 and J usage is TRBJ2-5; the D gene is possibly TRBD1 (6 bases). Germline V gene lookup returns CDR1 MNHEY and CDR2 SMNVEV (reference sequence). V dropped 7 bases and J dropped 1 base, with 16 bases sitting between them. The CDR3 is 15 residues long. The CDR3 bases are TGTGCCAGCACCACTACCAGGGGATCCCAAGAGACCCAGTACTTC. It encodes CASTTTRGSQETQYF.

This clone has a single count. The chain employs TRBV6-5 and TRBJ2-1, with D possibly TRBD2 on 6 matching bases. Germline assignment: CDR1 MNHEY and CDR2 SVGAGI. The V end was cut by 6 bases, the J end by 6 bases, with 12 bases between. CDR3 length: 13 amino acids. The CDR3 DNA is TGTGCCAGCAGGACCCGGGACTCCAATGAGCAGTTCTTC. Its protein product is CASRTRDSNEQFF.

The chain is built from TRBV2 and TRBJ1-2; D is unclear. Germline assignment: CDR1 SNHLY and CDR2 FYNNEI. The CDR3 runs to 13 residues. Trimming took off 2 bases at V and 7 bases at J, with 11 bases between the two ends. The CDR3 sequence: CASSETPEGGYTF. The CDR3 DNA follows: TGTGCCAGCAGTGAAACACCCGAGGGTGGCTACACCTTC.